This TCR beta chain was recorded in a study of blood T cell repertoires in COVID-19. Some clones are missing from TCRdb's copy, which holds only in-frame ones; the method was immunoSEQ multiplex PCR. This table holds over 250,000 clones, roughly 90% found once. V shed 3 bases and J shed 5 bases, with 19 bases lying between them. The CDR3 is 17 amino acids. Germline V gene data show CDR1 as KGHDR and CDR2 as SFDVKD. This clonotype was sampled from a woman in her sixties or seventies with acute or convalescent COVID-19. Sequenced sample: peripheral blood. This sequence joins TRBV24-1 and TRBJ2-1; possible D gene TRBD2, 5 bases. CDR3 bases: TGTGCCACCAGTGATGGCAGACTATACCACGGCCACAATGAGCAGTTCTTC. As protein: CATSDGRLYHGHNEQFF.